This passage covers 11 T cell receptor beta chains from one sample sequenced in a study of T cells after yellow fever vaccination. One entry per CDR3 protein, called by TCRdb with MiXCR from the 5' RACE reads. The sample includes some 340,000 distinct CDR3 sequences, over 3.5% seen only once; the top ten take about 26%. This specimen was PBMCs, taken 5 days after the yellow fever booster vaccination. The source of these receptors is a man aged 18 to 29 who received the YFV17D yellow fever vaccine.

This clonotype was observed a handful of times. The rearrangement joins TRBV11-2 to TRBJ2-2; the D is unclear. Germline V gene sequence: CDR1 SGHAT, CDR2 FQNNGV. The CDR3 is 13 residues long. Trimming removed 2 bases from V and 6 bases from J, with 7 bases in between. CDR3 nucleotides: TGTGCCAGCAGCTTACCTTGGGCCGGGGAGCTGTTTTTT. Protein sequence: CASSLPWAGELFF.

This clonotype was recorded many times. In DNA form, the CDR3 reads TGTGCCAGCAGTTTAGAGGGGGCCTCATCAACTAATGAAAAACTGTTTTTT. Translated: CASSLEGASSTNEKLFF. The V gene is TRBV12-3 or TRBV12-4, the J gene TRBJ1-4, with 7 bases identical to TRBD1. With 1 base clipped from V and 0 bases from J, the junction kept 5 bases outside the gene matches. CDR3 length equals 17 residues.

This sequence joins TRBV20-1 and TRBJ1-5; D remains ambiguous. This CDR3 region has 14 residues. The germline V gene encodes CDR1 DFQATT and CDR2 SNEGSKA (reference sequence). The germline V and J ends were trimmed by 0 bases and 4 bases, with 10 bases remaining between them. The CDR3 protein is CSARDPRENQPQHF. The CDR3 bases are TGCAGTGCTAGAGATCCTCGGGAGAATCAGCCCCAGCATTTT.

The table lists this clonotype with a few counts. The chain combines TRBV5-6 with TRBJ1-6, with a weak D call TRBD1 (6 bases). V gave up 5 bases and J gave up 4 bases, with 13 bases separating them. The CDR3 runs 15 residues. Germline CDR1 SGHDT, CDR2 YYEEEE. The DNA for the CDR3 is TGTGCCAGCAGTTCCGAGGGGGGGTATAATTCACCCCTCCACTTT. Residues: CASSSEGGYNSPLHF.

There are a few counts of this clonotype. CDR3 protein: CSAPPGTGLYNEQFF. The CDR3 bases are TGCAGCGCCCCTCCCGGGACAGGGCTTTACAATGAGCAGTTCTTC. This rearrangement joins TRBV29-1 to TRBJ2-1, with 9 nucleotides matching TRBD1. J was trimmed by 4 bases and V by 7 bases; bases with no gene match: 11. Per the germline V gene, CDR1 is SQVTM and CDR2 is ANQGSEA. The CDR3 spans 15 residues.

This clonotype was detected a few times. The chain recombines TRBV5-1 with TRBJ2-3; possibly TRBD1 for D (7 bases). Germline V gene data show CDR1 as SGHRS and CDR2 as YFSETQ. The CDR3 runs 17 residues. The V gene lost 0 bases and the J gene lost 0 bases, with 14 bases spanning the gap. CDR3 region: CASSLGRGDSSTDTQYF. In nucleotides, the CDR3 is TGCGCCAGCAGCTTGGGAAGGGGGGACAGTAGCACAGATACGCAGTATTTT.

This clonotype has more than one count but fewer than ten. The chain links TRBV7-2 to TRBJ1-5; D might be TRBD1 (6 bases). There are 16 residues in the CDR3. CDR1 is SGHTA and CDR2 is FQGNSA in the germline V gene. With 2 bases removed from V and 4 bases from J, the gap between germline ends came to 15 bases. The CDR3, as DNA: TGTGCCAGCAGCTTACACGGGGGGGCCGCAAATCAGCCCCAGCATTTT. It translates to CASSLHGGAANQPQHF. Based on the CDR3 plus reference TRBV7-2 and TRBJ1-5, the full variable domain is GAGVSQSPSNKVTEKGKDVELRCDPISGHTALYWYRQSLGQGLEFLIYFQGNSAPDKSGLPSDRFSAERTGGSVSTLTIQRTQQEDSAVYLCASSLHGGAANQPQHFGDGTRLSIL.

The V call is TRBV29-1, the J call TRBJ2-6; no clear D gene. The V and J ends lost 4 bases and 0 bases respectively, with 13 bases between them. The length of the CDR3 is 16 residues. Germline V gene lookup returns CDR1 SQVTM and CDR2 ANQGSEA. CDR3 coding DNA: TGCAGCGTTGTTAAAATTCTCAGCTCTGGGGCCAACGTCCTGACTTTC. It specifies CSVVKILSSGANVLTF.

The gene calls are TRBV7-2 and TRBJ1-2; 10 bases match TRBD1. The CDR3 spans 15 residues. In germline, CDR1 is SGHTA, CDR2 FQGNSA. Losses at the gene ends were 0 bases for V and 5 bases for J; bases not matched to a gene: 3. For the CDR3, the DNA is TGTGCCAGCAGCTTAGCTCCGGGACAGGGGTATGGCTACACCTTC. Its protein product is CASSLAPGQGYGYTF.

This clonotype was detected a few times. The CDR3 sequence: CASSLALGPTDTQYF. CDR3 nucleotides: TGTGCCAGCAGCTTGGCCCTAGGGCCCACAGATACGCAGTATTTT. The V call is TRBV7-2, the J call TRBJ2-3; D not certain. Trimming cost V 3 bases and J 2 bases, with 12 bases left between them. This CDR3 has 15 residues. Germline assignment: CDR1 SGHTA and CDR2 FQGNSA. Looking up the rest from reference TRBV7-2 and TRBJ2-3 gives the full variable domain: GAGVSQSPSNKVTEKGKDVELRCDPISGHTALYWYRQSLGQGLEFLIYFQGNSAPDKSGLPSDRFSAERTGGSVSTLTIQRTQQEDSAVYLCASSLALGPTDTQYFGPGTRLTVL.

This rearrangement joins TRBV6-5 to TRBJ2-3, with D unclear. The V end lost 7 bases, the J end lost 8 bases, and 16 bases lay between the germline ends. The CDR3 is made up of 13 amino acids. Germline-derived CDR1 and CDR2 are MNHEY and SVGAGI. The CDR3 DNA is TGTGCCAGCAAACCGAACTCGGGTTCTACGCAGTATTTT. It codes for CASKPNSGSTQYF.